What follows are 13 T cell receptor beta chains derived from one specimen sequenced in a study of blood T cell repertoires in COVID-19. The table came from immunoSEQ multiplex PCR; TCRdb's copy has only in-frame clones and leaves some out. This table holds about 170,000 clones, around 87% found once. Sequenced input: peripheral blood. The receptors derive from a man in his 60s with COVID-19, enrolled during active disease.

This clone has more than one count but fewer than ten. The chain carries TRBV3-1 (or the pseudogene TRBV3-2) and TRBJ1-2; 7 positions agree with TRBD1. From germline, CDR1 is LGHDT and CDR2 YNNKEL (reference sequence). The CDR3 has 16 residues. The V segment lost 1 base and the J segment 3 bases; nucleotides outside the gene matches: 8. CDR3 sequence: CASSQVSEGTDYGYTF. Here the CDR3 DNA reads TGTGCCAGCAGCCAAGTCTCCGAAGGGACAGACTATGGCTACACCTTC.

The rearrangement joins TRBV29-1 to TRBJ2-1; 11 bases fit TRBD1. The CDR3 is 14 amino acids. The V and J ends lost 4 bases and 9 bases, in that order; junction bases with no gene match: 8. CDR1 is SQVTM, CDR2 ANQGSEA, per germline. The CDR3 loop is CSVVLGQGAGEQFF. The CDR3 DNA follows: TGCAGCGTTGTGTTAGGACAGGGGGCAGGTGAGCAGTTCTTC.

The chain carries TRBV19 and TRBJ1-5, with 10 nucleotides matching TRBD1. Per germline, CDR1 LNHDA and CDR2 SQIVND (reference sequence). The ends lost 7 bases at V and 5 bases at J; junction bases unmatched: 8. The CDR3 is 15 residues long. The DNA of the CDR3 is TGTGCCAGTACAGATGGGACAGGGGATTATCAGCCCCAGCATTTT. Protein: CASTDGTGDYQPQHF. Combining the CDR3 with reference TRBV19 and TRBJ1-5 gives the whole variable domain DGGITQSPKYLFRKEGQNVTLSCEQNLNHDAMYWYRQDPGQGLRLIYYSQIVNDFQKGDIAEGYSVSREKKESFPLTVTSAQKNPTAFYLCASTDGTGDYQPQHFGDGTRLSIL.

This rearrangement joins TRBV18 to TRBJ1-1; no firm D call. Looked up from germline, CDR1 is KGHSH and CDR2 is LQKENI. Trimming removed 4 bases at V and 7 bases at J, with 10 bases between. The CDR3 loop spans 12 amino acids. This CDR3 reads CASSLETGEAFF. Here the CDR3 DNA reads TGTGCCAGCTCACTCGAGACGGGTGAAGCTTTCTTT. The whole variable domain, filled in from reference TRBV18 and TRBJ1-1, reads NAGVMQNPRHLVRRRGQEARLRCSPMKGHSHVYWYRQLPEEGLKFMVYLQKENIIDESGMPKERFSAEFPKEGPSILRIQQVVRGDSAAYFCASSLETGEAFFGQGTRLTVV.

The chain joins TRBV7-2 to TRBJ1-3; 9 bases are shared with TRBD1. V gave up 4 bases and J gave up 3 bases; unmatched junction bases: 7. Germline values: CDR1 SGHTA, CDR2 FQGNSA. The CDR3 sequence is 16 residues long. The CDR3 is CASSSNRGLFGNTIYF. CDR3 in DNA: TGTGCCAGCAGCTCGAACAGGGGGCTGTTTGGAAACACCATATATTTT.

The chain couples TRBV7-3 to TRBJ2-6; D is unclear. This CDR3 comprises 17 residues. Deletions cut 0 bases from V and 0 bases from J, with 9 bases between. Germline CDR1 reads SGHTA; CDR2 reads FQGTGA. DNA of the CDR3: TGTGCCAGCAGCTTAACGTTCAGTAACTCTGGGGCCAACGTCCTGACTTTC. Protein sequence: CASSLTFSNSGANVLTF.

V and J are TRBV7-3 and TRBJ1-6; D is uncertain. This CDR3 has 14 amino acids. CDR1 is SGHTA, CDR2 FQGTGA, per germline. Trimming pared 1 base from V and 7 bases from J, leaving 8 bases between. The CDR3 region is CASSLSGGNSPLHF. The CDR3 nucleotides are TGTGCCAGCAGCTTAAGCGGAGGAAATTCACCCCTCCACTTT.

The chain joins TRBV4-2 to TRBJ1-1, with D hard to call. The CDR3 has 15 residues. Germline CDR1 reads LGHNA; CDR2 reads YNFKEQ. V dropped 1 base and J dropped 1 base, with 10 bases sitting between them. CDR3 protein: CASSQGPPGNTEAFF. The CDR3 bases are TGTGCCAGCAGCCAAGGCCCCCCAGGGAACACTGAAGCTTTCTTT.

The genes are TRBV6-5 and TRBJ2-2; the D gene is possibly TRBD1 (6 bases). The germline V gene encodes CDR1 MNHEY and CDR2 SVGAGI. This CDR3 has 15 residues. Deletions cut 6 bases from V and 0 bases from J, with 11 bases between. CDR3 nucleotide sequence: TGTGCCAGCAGGTCGGACAGACCGAACACCGGGGAGCTGTTTTTT. Protein sequence: CASRSDRPNTGELFF.

The V call is TRBV7-3, the J call TRBJ2-3; 15 bases agree with TRBD2. The CDR3 runs 19 residues. The V gene end was trimmed by 3 bases and the J gene end by 2 bases; junction bases not matched to a gene: 9. The germline V gene encodes CDR1 SGHTA and CDR2 FQGTGA. This CDR3 is CASSFLSGLAGGVTDTQYF. The CDR3, as DNA: TGTGCCAGCAGCTTTCTCTCGGGACTAGCGGGGGGCGTCACAGATACGCAGTATTTT.

CDR3 DNA: TGCAGTGCTCCCTCGGTAAATGAGCAGTTCTTC. Amino acid sequence: CSAPSVNEQFF. V gene TRBV20-1 combines with J gene TRBJ2-1; D ambiguous. This CDR3 is built from 11 residues. Germline V lookup: CDR1 DFQATT, CDR2 SNEGSKA (reference sequence). The V end lost 5 bases, the J end lost 7 bases, and 9 bases lay between the germline ends.

The chain couples TRBV7-3 to TRBJ1-1, with D maybe TRBD1 (6 bases). CDR3 length: 14 residues. Germline CDR1 and CDR2: SGHTA and FQGTGA. Trimming took 0 bases from V and 1 from J, leaving 6 bases between them. The CDR3: CASSLTGGNTEAFF. The CDR3 nucleotides are TGTGCCAGCAGCTTAACAGGGGGGAACACTGAAGCTTTCTTT. Complete variable domain (other parts from reference TRBV7-3 and TRBJ1-1): GAGVSQTPSNKVTEKGKYVELRCDPISGHTALYWYRQSLGQGPEFLIYFQGTGAADDSGLPNDRFFAVRPEGSVSTLKIQRTERGDSAVYLCASSLTGGNTEAFFGQGTRLTVV.

This chain joins TRBV19 and TRBJ1-5; D perhaps matches TRBD1 (5 bases). V was trimmed by 9 bases and J by 0 bases, leaving 9 bases between them. Germline CDR1 and CDR2: LNHDA and SQIVND (reference sequence). The CDR3 consists of 13 residues. The CDR3 is CASGTYSNQPQHF. In DNA, the CDR3 is TGTGCCAGCGGGACTTATAGCAATCAGCCCCAGCATTTT.